This T cell receptor beta chain emerged from a study of T cells in Graves' hyperthyroidism and ophthalmopathy. Study observations and caveats: Blood also carried most thyroid clonotypes expanded above 0.001.

Germline V CDR1 and CDR2: SGHKS, YYEKEE (reference sequence). V shed 4 bases and J shed 6 bases, with 16 bases lying between them. CDR3 size: 15 residues. Thyroid ultrasound, orbital computed tomography, clinical symptoms, and serum thyroxine and TRAb underpinned diagnoses. To note about this clonotype: Its antigen is currently unknown.

RNA transcripts were the template for amplifying TCR beta CDR3 regions. A set of HTBI primers served as the primers for a first-round RT-PCR of the TCR CDR3. Using its own MiXCR run on the multiplex PCR reads, TCRdb lists one record per CDR3 protein. The sample records some 650,000 distinct CDR3 sequences, roughly a sixth being singletons. Sequenced input: blood. The receptor's source is a woman between 40 and 55 years old with Graves' ophthalmopathy. V and J are TRBV5-5 and TRBJ2-2; D not resolved. The CDR3 sequence: CASSTPKAQAGELFF. DNA for the CDR3: TGTGCCAGCAGCACGCCTAAAGCGCAGGCCGGGGAGCTGTTTTTT.